The 10 T cell receptor beta chains listed next were all sequenced from one sample in a study of tumor-infiltrating lymphocytes in primary liver carcinoma. Unsorted whole blood supplied the blood RNA, and germline DNA was isolated too. Starting from around 0.45 ug of total RNA, TCR beta cDNA was produced with a primer in the constant region. Three-round nested multiplex PCR performed with slightly modified ARM-PCR produced the TCR beta libraries. Investigators reported that the first two PCR rounds, at approximately 11 cycles each, used TRBV1-TRBV30 forward primers with a C-beta reverse primer. Via MiXCR, TCRdb re-called the multiplex PCR reads, giving one row per CDR3 protein. The sample holds approximately 300,000 distinct CDR3 sequences, approximately 60% seen once. Sample: peripheral blood. The origin of the receptors is a man aged 35 to 55 with primary liver carcinoma and hepatitis B virus infection.

The V gene is TRBV5-4, the J gene TRBJ2-1; TRBD1 might be the D (6 bases). Germline V gene sequence: CDR1 SGHNT, CDR2 YYREEE (reference sequence). V was trimmed by 4 bases and J by 8 bases, leaving 16 bases between them. This CDR3 has 14 residues. CDR3 bases: TGTGCCAGCAGCCTCTGGGACAATGGCGATGAGCAGTTCTTC. Protein: CASSLWDNGDEQFF.

This clonotype was seen many times. The CDR3 protein is CASSMGQGKLFF. The DNA for the CDR3 is TGTGCCAGCAGTATGGGACAGGGAAAACTGTTTTTT. The chain is built from TRBV12-3 or TRBV12-4 and TRBJ1-4, with TRBD1 matching over 9 bases. The CDR3 spans 12 residues. V lost 5 bases to trimming and J lost 10 bases; unmatched junction nucleotides: 2.

This clonotype was seen repeatedly, ten times or more. This chain uses TRBV10-3 with TRBJ2-7; TRBD1 matches at 10 bases. Germline CDR1 reads ENHRY; CDR2 reads SYGVKD. The CDR3 runs to 12 residues. The trim removed 7 bases at V and 5 bases at J, leaving 2 bases unmatched. CDR3: CAIKGQGNEQYF. For the CDR3, the DNA is TGTGCCATCAAGGGACAGGGGAACGAGCAGTACTTC.

The gene calls are TRBV30 and TRBJ2-1; D is possibly TRBD1 or TRBD2 (6 bases each). The V end lost 0 bases, the J end lost 10 bases, and 10 bases lay between the germline ends. The length of the CDR3 is 12 residues. CDR1 is GTSNPN and CDR2 is SVGIG in the germline V gene (reference sequence). CDR3 in amino acids: CAWSVGGREQFF. The CDR3 coding sequence is TGTGCCTGGAGTGTTGGGGGGCGCGAGCAGTTCTTC. The full variable domain, rest sourced from reference TRBV30 and TRBJ2-1, is SQTIHQWPATLVQPVGSPLSLECTVEGTSNPNLYWYRQAAGRGLQLLFYSVGIGQISSEVPQNLSASRPQDRQFILSSKKLLLSDSGFYLCAWSVGGREQFFGPGTRLTVL.

This chain connects TRBV28 to TRBJ2-7; either TRBD1 or TRBD2 may fit D (5 bases each). Germline CDR1 and CDR2: MDHEN and SYDVKM. The CDR3 contains 14 residues. V was clipped by 3 bases and J by 7 bases, with 16 bases between them. The CDR3 coding sequence is TGTGCCAGCAGTTTCAGCGGCAGGGCCAGGGAGCAGTACTTC. Its translation: CASSFSGRAREQYF.

Notes on this clonotype: It is likely a read error, because the conserved phenylalanine at the end of the CDR3 is missing. V gene TRBV28 combines with J gene TRBJ1-1, with no clear D. V was cut by 3 bases and J by 7 bases, with 12 bases left in between. This CDR3 contains 13 residues. CDR1 is MDHEN and CDR2 is SYDVKM in the germline V gene. The CDR3 nucleotides read TGTGCCAGCAGTTTGTTCGCCGACGATGAAGCTTTCGTT. Translating gives CASSLFADDEAFV.

Concerning this clonotype itself: Just one base apart from a much larger clone, this may be a read error. The chain couples TRBV6-5 to TRBJ1-1, with D unclear. V was cut by 8 bases and J by 2 bases, with 15 bases left in between. Germline V gene lookup returns CDR1 MNHEY and CDR2 SVGAGI. The CDR3 loop spans 14 amino acids. In DNA, the CDR3 is TGTGCCAGCGGGGTGGACTTTTTCAACACTGAAGCTTTCTTT. Encoded protein: CASGVDFFNTEAFF.

This chain joins TRBV12-3 or TRBV12-4 and TRBJ2-3; 10 positions match TRBD2. The CDR3 totals 16 residues. V was pared by 6 bases and J by 0 bases, with 6 bases of the junction left unmatched. CDR3 sequence: CASRLRTSGSTDTQYF. DNA for the CDR3: TGTGCCAGCAGACTAAGGACTAGCGGTAGCACAGATACGCAGTATTTT.

In the case of this clonotype: The CDR3 ends on some other residue instead of the conserved phenylalanine or tryptophan, so this is likely a read error. No DNA is shown, since the ends of the CDR3 on it are uncertain; the CDR3 is the one TCRdb lists. The CDR3 region is CVSSAGGNSYEQFI. J is TRBJ2-7 and V is TRBV6-1; TRBD2 is the table's D call and was not checked against the DNA. The CDR3 contains 14 residues when both ends are counted. Germline V gives CDR1 MNHNS, CDR2 SASEGT.

This clonotype was seen more than once but under ten times. V is TRBV28 and J is TRBJ1-1, with D hard to call. Germline V gene lookup returns CDR1 MDHEN and CDR2 SYDVKM. The CDR3 is 12 residues long. Trimming cost V 3 bases and J 11 bases, with 13 bases left between them. Written as DNA, the CDR3 is TGTGCCAGCAGTTTTCGACGGGGTGAGGCTTTCTTT. Protein: CASSFRRGEAFF.